These 17 T cell receptor beta chains share one sample of origin, sequenced in a study of control samples from healthy donors and cancer patients (dated by TCRdb to 2020 to 2021). The library relied on the immunoSEQ multiplex PCR assay. TCRdb limited this immuneACCESS table to in-frame rearrangements with V and J called. A share of clones is missing; checked studies link under half to unresolved V genes, and the rest is unexplained. The sample table contains 93,000 or so clones; only one count was recorded for 80% to 90% of them. The ten largest clonotypes hold approximately 19% of the sample. What was sequenced was PBMCs. The receptors were sampled from a man aged 60 to 69 with lung cancer.

The chain joins TRBV12-5 to TRBJ1-5, with 9 bases identical to TRBD1. The ends lost 5 bases at V and 11 bases at J; junction bases unmatched: 7. Germline V gives CDR1 LGHNT, CDR2 FRNRAP. CDR3 length equals 13 residues. The DNA for the CDR3 is TGTGCTAGTGGTCTGGGACAGGGAACGACCCAGCATTTT. Translation: CASGLGQGTTQHF.

The rearrangement joins TRBV30 to TRBJ2-5, with unresolved D. V lost 2 bases and J 5 bases, leaving 3 bases between the germline ends. Germline loops: CDR1 GTSNPN, CDR2 SVGIG (reference sequence). This CDR3 comprises 10 residues. The CDR3 DNA reads TGTGCCTGGAGTAGGGAGACCCAGTACTTC. Its protein is CAWSRETQYF.

This clone was counted between two and nine times. The V call is TRBV6-6, the J call TRBJ1-1; 8 bases map to TRBD1. The trim removed 5 bases at V and 2 bases at J, leaving 10 bases unmatched. CDR3 length: 16 amino acids. Germline CDR1 MNHNY, CDR2 SVGAGI (reference sequence). CDR3 DNA sequence: TGTGCCAGCAGTCACGTCCGGACAGGGTATAACACTGAAGCTTTCTTT. It is translated as CASSHVRTGYNTEAFF.

J is TRBJ1-4 and V is TRBV5-1, with D possibly being TRBD1 (5 bases). Germline CDR1 and CDR2: SGHRS and YFSETQ. This CDR3 is 14 amino acids long. The V end lost 3 bases, the J end lost 5 bases, and 11 bases lay between the germline ends. The CDR3 here is CASSSGLPNEKLFF. In nucleotides, the CDR3 is TGCGCCAGCAGCTCGGGACTTCCAAATGAAAAACTGTTTTTT. Full variable domain (remainder filled in from reference TRBV5-1 and TRBJ1-4): KAGVTQTPRYLIKTRGQQVTLSCSPISGHRSVSWYQQTPGQGLQFLFEYFSETQRNKGNFPGRFSGRQFSNSRSEMNVSTLELGDSALYLCASSSGLPNEKLFFGSGTQLSVL.

This sequence joins TRBV3-1 (or the pseudogene TRBV3-2) and TRBJ1-1, with TRBD1 matching over 8 bases. Germline lookup yields CDR1 LGHDT and CDR2 YNNKEL (reference sequence). The CDR3 sequence is 14 residues long. V dropped 4 bases and J dropped 3; count of bases not matched to a gene: 4. The CDR3 protein is CASSRTGMDTEAFF. The CDR3 DNA follows: TGTGCCAGCAGCCGGACAGGGATGGACACTGAAGCTTTCTTT.

The rearrangement joins TRBV5-6 to TRBJ1-6; no reliable D call. Germline V lookup: CDR1 SGHDT, CDR2 YYEEEE. V dropped 0 bases and J dropped 7 bases, with 14 bases sitting between them. The CDR3 is made up of 16 amino acids. The CDR3 bases are TGTGCCAGCAGCTTGGCCTTTAGGCAGCAAAATTCACCCCTCCACTTT. Protein sequence: CASSLAFRQQNSPLHF.

The chain combines TRBV6-6 with TRBJ1-1; unclear D gene. This CDR3 has 14 residues. V was shortened by 6 bases and J by 13 bases, with 24 bases between the two germline ends. Germline lookup yields CDR1 MNHNY and CDR2 SVGAGI (reference sequence). In DNA form, the CDR3 reads TGTGCCAGCAGCCCCGGATCGGGCAGCCTGAAGGATTTCTTT. It is translated as CASSPGSGSLKDFF.

Remarks on this clone: The same CDR3 also results from other DNA sequences found in this sample. The genes are TRBV5-1 and TRBJ2-1; TRBD2 agrees at 8 bases. The V and J ends lost 0 bases and 8 bases, in that order; junction bases with no gene match: 7. CDR1 and CDR2 (germline): SGHRS, YFSETQ. CDR3 length: 15 residues. In nucleotides, the CDR3 is TGCGCCAGCAGCTTGGGGCGGGGGGTCCGCGATGAGCAGTTCTTC. This codes for CASSLGRGVRDEQFF.

The chain employs TRBV27 and TRBJ2-1; D gene ambiguous. The CDR3 is made up of 15 amino acids. Trimming took 0 bases from V and 1 from J, leaving 7 bases between them. Germline CDR1 and CDR2: MNHEY and SMNVEV (reference sequence). For the CDR3, the DNA is TGTGCCAGCAGTTTATCGCAGGTGTCCTACAATGAGCAGTTCTTC. Its translation is CASSLSQVSYNEQFF.

The table lists this clone with a few counts. The chain links TRBV13 to TRBJ2-4; 9 bases align to TRBD2. With 0 bases clipped from V and 9 bases from J, the junction kept 6 bases outside the gene matches. The germline V gene encodes CDR1 PRHDT and CDR2 FYEKMQ (reference sequence). This CDR3 comprises 15 residues. CDR3 residues: CASSLGTSGRGIQYF. The DNA for the CDR3 is TGTGCCAGCAGCTTAGGGACTAGCGGTCGTGGCATTCAGTACTTC.

This chain links TRBV24-1 with TRBJ2-2, with 7 bases matching TRBD1. From germline, CDR1 is KGHDR and CDR2 SFDVKD. V lost 3 bases and J lost 6; bases outside the gene matches: 6. The length of the CDR3 is 15 residues. CDR3 protein: CATSDDRAVSGELFF. In DNA, the CDR3 is TGTGCCACCAGTGATGACAGGGCCGTTTCCGGGGAGCTGTTTTTT.

The rearrangement joins TRBV30 to TRBJ2-3, with unresolved D. This CDR3 contains 12 residues. The V gene lost 0 bases and the J gene lost 14 bases, with 15 bases spanning the gap. Germline CDR1 GTSNPN, CDR2 SVGIG (reference sequence). DNA of the CDR3: TGTGCCTGGAGTGTACTGACTCAATTGGTGTATTTT. Protein: CAWSVLTQLVYF.

The rearrangement joins TRBV14 to TRBJ1-5; D remains ambiguous. The CDR3 consists of 14 residues. CDR1 and CDR2 from the germline V gene are SGHDN and FVKESK. Trimming removed 3 bases at V and 0 bases at J, with 6 bases between. As DNA, the CDR3 is TGTGCCAGCAGCCAGCTAAATAGCAATCAGCCCCAGCATTTT. It codes for CASSQLNSNQPQHF.

The rearrangement links TRBV18 to TRBJ2-1, with TRBD1 matching over 7 bases. This CDR3 comprises 15 residues. V gave up 3 bases and J gave up 2 bases; unmatched junction bases: 4. Germline lookup yields CDR1 KGHSH and CDR2 LQKENI. The CDR3 sequence is CASSPPGQAYNEQFF. Written as DNA, the CDR3 is TGTGCCAGCTCACCTCCCGGACAGGCCTACAATGAGCAGTTCTTC.

The J gene is TRBJ1-2, the V gene TRBV6-5; maybe TRBD1 (6 bases). Germline V gene sequence: CDR1 MNHEY, CDR2 SVGAGI. V lost 0 bases and J lost 6, with 14 bases in between. The CDR3 is 15 amino acids. CDR3 DNA sequence: TGTGCCAGCAGTTACTCCGAGGGGCAGGGGAATGGCTACACCTTC. Amino acids: CASSYSEGQGNGYTF.

The rearrangement joins TRBV6-5 to TRBJ2-3, with 11 bases fitting TRBD2. The V segment lost 5 bases and the J segment 4 bases; nucleotides outside the gene matches: 5. CDR3 length equals 15 residues. Germline-derived CDR1 and CDR2 are MNHEY and SVGAGI. The CDR3 bases are TGTGCCAGCAGTCCGACTAGCGGGGTCCCAGATACGCAGTATTTT. Amino acids: CASSPTSGVPDTQYF.

The V call is TRBV7-9, the J call TRBJ1-6; D unclear. This CDR3 comprises 14 residues. Germline assignment: CDR1 SEHNR and CDR2 FQNEAQ (reference sequence). Trimming shortened V by 5 bases and J by 4 bases, and 9 bases separated the two germline ends. The CDR3 protein is CASSLEQYNSPLHF. The CDR3 bases are TGTGCCAGCAGCCTAGAACAGTATAATTCACCCCTCCACTTT.